Reported below is one T cell receptor beta chain. Its antigen is still unknown. This record belongs to a study of cytomegalovirus exposure and HLA in healthy donors. Study overall: Of the donors genotyped, some 400 in all, about 80% fell in the Caucasian-associated ancestry cluster.

With 60 Vbeta and 13 Jbeta primers, the PCR was carried out. The assay was immunoSEQ multiplex PCR, and TCRdb's table has in-frame clones only and misses some. The sample lists fewer than 200,000 clones, roughly 78% occurring once. General study findings and limits: V- and J-gene trimming of TCR beta was linked (in a later analysis) to a missense DCLRE1C variant. Sequence variants that were highly shared formed a cluster that was likely a sequencing artifact. Sequencing depth across donors, presence/absence analyses assumed, was roughly uniform.

This sequence was found in a man aged 40-49 years in good health and CMV-seronegative. The specimen was PBMCs.

This CDR3 reads CASSLGTGEIYGYTF. The DNA for the CDR3 is TGTGCCAGTAGTCTCGGGACAGGGGAAATCTATGGCTACACCTTC. The rearrangement links TRBV19 to TRBJ1-2; TRBD1 matches at 10 bases. CDR1 and CDR2 from the germline V gene are LNHDA and SQIVND (reference sequence). J lost 4 bases, V lost 5 bases, and 7 bases had no gene match. The CDR3 is made up of 15 amino acids.